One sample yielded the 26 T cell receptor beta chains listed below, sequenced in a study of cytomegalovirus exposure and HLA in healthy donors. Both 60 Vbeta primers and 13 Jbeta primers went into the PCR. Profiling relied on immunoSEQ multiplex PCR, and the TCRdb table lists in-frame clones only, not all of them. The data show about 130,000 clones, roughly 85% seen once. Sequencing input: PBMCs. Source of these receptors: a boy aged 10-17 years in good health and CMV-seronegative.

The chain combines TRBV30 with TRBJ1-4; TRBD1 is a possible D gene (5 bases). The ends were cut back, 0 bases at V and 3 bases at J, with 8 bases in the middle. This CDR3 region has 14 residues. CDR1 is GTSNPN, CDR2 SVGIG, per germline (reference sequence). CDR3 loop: CAWSVPGANEKLFF. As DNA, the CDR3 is TGTGCCTGGAGTGTACCGGGGGCTAATGAAAAACTGTTTTTT.

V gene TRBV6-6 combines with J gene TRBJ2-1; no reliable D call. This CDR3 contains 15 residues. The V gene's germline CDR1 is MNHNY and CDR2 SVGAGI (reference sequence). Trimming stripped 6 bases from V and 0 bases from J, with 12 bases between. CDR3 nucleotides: TGTGCCAGCAGCCCGGGTTCCAGCTCCTACAATGAGCAGTTCTTC. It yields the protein CASSPGSSSYNEQFF.

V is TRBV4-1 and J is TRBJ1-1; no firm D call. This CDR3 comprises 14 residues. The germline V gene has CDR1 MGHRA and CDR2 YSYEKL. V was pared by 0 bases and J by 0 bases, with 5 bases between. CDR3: CASSQEPVNTEAFF. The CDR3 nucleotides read TGCGCCAGCAGCCAAGAACCGGTGAACACTGAAGCTTTCTTT.

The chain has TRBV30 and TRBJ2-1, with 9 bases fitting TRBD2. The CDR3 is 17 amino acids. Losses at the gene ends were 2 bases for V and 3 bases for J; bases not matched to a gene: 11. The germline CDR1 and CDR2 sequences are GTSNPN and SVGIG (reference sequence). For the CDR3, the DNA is TGTGCCTGGAGTCTCGTCCCTCTAGCGGGGATCTACAATGAGCAGTTCTTC. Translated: CAWSLVPLAGIYNEQFF.

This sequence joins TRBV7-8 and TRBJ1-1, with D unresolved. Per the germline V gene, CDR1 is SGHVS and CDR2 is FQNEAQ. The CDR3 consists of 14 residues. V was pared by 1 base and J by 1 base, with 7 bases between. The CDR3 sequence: CASSLEWQNTEAFF. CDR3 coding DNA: TGTGCCAGCAGCTTAGAGTGGCAGAACACTGAAGCTTTCTTT.

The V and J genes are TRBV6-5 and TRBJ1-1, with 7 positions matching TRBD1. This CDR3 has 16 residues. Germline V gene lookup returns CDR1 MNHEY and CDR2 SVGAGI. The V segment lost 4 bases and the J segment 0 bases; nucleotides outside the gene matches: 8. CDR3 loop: CASSSGQFFMNTEAFF. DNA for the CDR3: TGTGCCAGCAGTTCGGGACAGTTTTTTATGAACACTGAAGCTTTCTTT.

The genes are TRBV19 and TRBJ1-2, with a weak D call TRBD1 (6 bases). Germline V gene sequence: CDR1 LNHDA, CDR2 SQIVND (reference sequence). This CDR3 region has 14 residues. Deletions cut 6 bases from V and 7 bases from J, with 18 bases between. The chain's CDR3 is CASSPVAGGGGYTF. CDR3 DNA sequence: TGTGCCAGTAGCCCCGTAGCGGGGGGCGGTGGCTACACCTTC.

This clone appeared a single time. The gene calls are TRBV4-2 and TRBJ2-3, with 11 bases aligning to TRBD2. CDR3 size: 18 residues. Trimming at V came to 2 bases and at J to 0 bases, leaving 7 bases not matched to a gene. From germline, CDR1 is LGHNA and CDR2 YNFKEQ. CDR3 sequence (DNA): TGTGCCAGCAGCCAATTAGCGGGGGGGAGGCTGAGCACAGATACGCAGTATTTT. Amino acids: CASSQLAGGRLSTDTQYF.

This chain's CDR3 is CASRPGLAVYNEQFF. The CDR3 DNA reads TGTGCCAGCAGGCCTGGACTAGCGGTTTACAATGAGCAGTTCTTC. V gene TRBV7-2 combines with J gene TRBJ2-1; 10 bases map to TRBD2. The length of the CDR3 is 15 residues. V lost 6 bases to trimming and J lost 4 bases; unmatched junction nucleotides: 6. Germline assignment: CDR1 SGHTA and CDR2 FQGNSA. Filled out from reference TRBV7-2 and TRBJ2-1, the complete variable domain reads GAGVSQSPSNKVTEKGKDVELRCDPISGHTALYWYRQSLGQGLEFLIYFQGNSAPDKSGLPSDRFSAERTGGSVSTLTIQRTQQEDSAVYLCASRPGLAVYNEQFFGPGTRLTVL.

This CDR3 is CASRGQGSTFSNQPQHF. DNA of the CDR3: TGTGCCAGTAGGGGACAGGGGTCTACTTTTAGCAATCAGCCCCAGCATTTT. The J gene is TRBJ1-5, the V gene TRBV19; 10 nucleotides match TRBD1. V shed 6 bases and J 0 bases; nucleotides not matched to a gene: 8. Germline V CDR1 and CDR2: LNHDA, SQIVND (reference sequence). The CDR3 contains 17 residues.

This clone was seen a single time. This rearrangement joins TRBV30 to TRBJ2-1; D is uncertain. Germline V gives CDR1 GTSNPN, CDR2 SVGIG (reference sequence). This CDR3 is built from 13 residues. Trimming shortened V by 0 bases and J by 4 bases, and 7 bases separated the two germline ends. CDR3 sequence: CAWSVTRYNEQFF. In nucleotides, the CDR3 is TGTGCCTGGAGTGTAACCAGATACAATGAGCAGTTCTTC.

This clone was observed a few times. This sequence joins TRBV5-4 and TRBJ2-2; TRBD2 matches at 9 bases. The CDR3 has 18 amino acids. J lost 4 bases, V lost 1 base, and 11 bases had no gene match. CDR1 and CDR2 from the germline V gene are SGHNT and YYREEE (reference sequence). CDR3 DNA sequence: TGTGCCAGCAGCTTGCGATCCCAGCGGGGGGAACGCACCGGGGAGCTGTTTTTT. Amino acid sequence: CASSLRSQRGERTGELFF. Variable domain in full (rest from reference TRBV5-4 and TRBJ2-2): ETGVTQSPTHLIKTRGQQVTLRCSSQSGHNTVSWYQQALGQGPQFIFQYYREEENGRGNFPPRFSGLQFPNYSSELNVNALELDDSALYLCASSLRSQRGERTGELFFGEGSRLTVL.

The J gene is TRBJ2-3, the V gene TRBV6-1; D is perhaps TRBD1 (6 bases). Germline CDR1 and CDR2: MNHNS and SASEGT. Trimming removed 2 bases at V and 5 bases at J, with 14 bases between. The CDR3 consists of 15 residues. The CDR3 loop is CASSEKQGWGDTQYF. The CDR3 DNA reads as TGTGCCAGCAGTGAAAAGCAGGGGTGGGGAGATACGCAGTATTTT.

The CDR3 reads CAWSDHGSYEQYF. CDR3 in DNA: TGTGCCTGGAGTGATCACGGCTCCTACGAGCAGTACTTC. This chain uses TRBV30 with TRBJ2-7, with D unclear. This CDR3 region has 13 residues. Germline V gene sequence: CDR1 GTSNPN, CDR2 SVGIG (reference sequence). Trimming cost V 1 base and J 0 bases, with 7 bases left between them.

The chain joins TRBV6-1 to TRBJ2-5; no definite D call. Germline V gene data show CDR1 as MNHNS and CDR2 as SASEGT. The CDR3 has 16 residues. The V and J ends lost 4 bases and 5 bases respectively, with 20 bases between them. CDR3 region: CASSADPGLRGETQYF. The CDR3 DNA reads TGTGCCAGCAGTGCGGATCCGGGTCTTCGAGGCGAGACCCAGTACTTC.

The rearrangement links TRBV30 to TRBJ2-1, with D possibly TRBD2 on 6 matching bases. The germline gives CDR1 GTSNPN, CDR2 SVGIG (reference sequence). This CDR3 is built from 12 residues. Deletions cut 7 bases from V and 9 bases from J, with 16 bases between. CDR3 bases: TGTGCCTTCCCCCTTCGGGGGTGTGAGCAGTTCTTC. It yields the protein CAFPLRGCEQFF.

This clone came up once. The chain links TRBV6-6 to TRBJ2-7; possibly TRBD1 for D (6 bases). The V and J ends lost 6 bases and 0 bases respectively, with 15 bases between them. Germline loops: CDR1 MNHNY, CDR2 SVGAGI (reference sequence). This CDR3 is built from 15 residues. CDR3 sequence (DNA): TGTGCCAGCAGGGCCTCGGGACAAGTCTCCTACGAGCAGTACTTC. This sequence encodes CASRASGQVSYEQYF.

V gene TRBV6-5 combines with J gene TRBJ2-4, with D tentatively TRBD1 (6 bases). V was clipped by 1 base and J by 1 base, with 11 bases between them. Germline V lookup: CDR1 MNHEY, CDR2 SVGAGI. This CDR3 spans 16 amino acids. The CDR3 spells CASSYFKQGAKNIQYF. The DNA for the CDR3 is TGTGCCAGCAGTTACTTCAAACAGGGCGCCAAAAACATTCAGTACTTC.

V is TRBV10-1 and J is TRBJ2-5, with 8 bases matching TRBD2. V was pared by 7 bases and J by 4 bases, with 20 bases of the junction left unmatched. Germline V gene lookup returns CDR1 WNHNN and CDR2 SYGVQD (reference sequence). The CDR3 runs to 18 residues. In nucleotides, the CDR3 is TGCGCCAGCACTAAGCCGGGACTAGGGGACAATTGGTCAGAGACCCAGTACTTC. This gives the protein CASTKPGLGDNWSETQYF.

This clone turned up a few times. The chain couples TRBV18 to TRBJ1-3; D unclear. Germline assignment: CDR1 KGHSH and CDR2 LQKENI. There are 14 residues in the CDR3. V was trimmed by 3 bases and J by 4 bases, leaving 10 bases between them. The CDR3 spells CASSPGPKGNTIYF. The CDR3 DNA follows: TGTGCCAGCTCACCGGGCCCCAAGGGAAACACCATATATTTT.

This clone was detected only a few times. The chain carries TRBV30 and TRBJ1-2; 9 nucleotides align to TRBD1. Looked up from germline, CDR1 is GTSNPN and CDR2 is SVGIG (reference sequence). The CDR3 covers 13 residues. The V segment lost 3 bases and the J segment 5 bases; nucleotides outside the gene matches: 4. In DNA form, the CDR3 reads TGTGCCTGGAGCGGGACAGGGTGGTATGGCTACACCTTC. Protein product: CAWSGTGWYGYTF.

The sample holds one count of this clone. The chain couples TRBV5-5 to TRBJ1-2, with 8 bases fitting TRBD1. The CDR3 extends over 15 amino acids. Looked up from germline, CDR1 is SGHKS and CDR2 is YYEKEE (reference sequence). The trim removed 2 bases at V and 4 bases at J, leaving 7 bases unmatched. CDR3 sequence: CASSFGQGLFYGYTF. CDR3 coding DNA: TGTGCCAGCAGCTTCGGACAGGGCTTATTCTATGGCTACACCTTC.

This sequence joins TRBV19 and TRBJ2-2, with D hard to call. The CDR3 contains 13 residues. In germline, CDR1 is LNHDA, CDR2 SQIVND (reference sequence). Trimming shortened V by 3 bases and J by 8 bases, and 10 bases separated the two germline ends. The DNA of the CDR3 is TGTGCCAGTAGTATGGCCATCCCGGGGGAGCTGTTTTTT. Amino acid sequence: CASSMAIPGELFF.

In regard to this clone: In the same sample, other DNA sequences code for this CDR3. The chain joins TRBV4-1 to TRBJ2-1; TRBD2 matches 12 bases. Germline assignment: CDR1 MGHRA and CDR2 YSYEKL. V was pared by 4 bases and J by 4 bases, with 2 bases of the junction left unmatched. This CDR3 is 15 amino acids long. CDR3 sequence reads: CASSLTSGSYNEQFF. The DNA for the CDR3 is TGCGCCAGCAGCCTGACTAGCGGGAGTTACAATGAGCAGTTCTTC.

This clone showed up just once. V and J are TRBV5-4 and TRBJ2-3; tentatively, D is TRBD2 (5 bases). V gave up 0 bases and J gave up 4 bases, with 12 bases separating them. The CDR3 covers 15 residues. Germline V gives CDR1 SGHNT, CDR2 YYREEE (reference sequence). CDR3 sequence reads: CASSLAGSEADTQYF. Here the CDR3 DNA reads TGTGCCAGCAGCTTGGCGGGATCAGAGGCAGATACGCAGTATTTT.

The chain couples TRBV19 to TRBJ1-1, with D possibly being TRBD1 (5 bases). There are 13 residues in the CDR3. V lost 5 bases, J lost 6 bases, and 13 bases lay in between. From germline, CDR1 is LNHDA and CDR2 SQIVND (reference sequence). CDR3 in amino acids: CASSPALGAEAFF. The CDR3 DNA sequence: TGTGCCAGTAGTCCAGCCCTAGGGGCTGAAGCTTTCTTT. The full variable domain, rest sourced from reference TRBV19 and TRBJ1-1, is DGGITQSPKYLFRKEGQNVTLSCEQNLNHDAMYWYRQDPGQGLRLIYYSQIVNDFQKGDIAEGYSVSREKKESFPLTVTSAQKNPTAFYLCASSPALGAEAFFGQGTRLTVV.